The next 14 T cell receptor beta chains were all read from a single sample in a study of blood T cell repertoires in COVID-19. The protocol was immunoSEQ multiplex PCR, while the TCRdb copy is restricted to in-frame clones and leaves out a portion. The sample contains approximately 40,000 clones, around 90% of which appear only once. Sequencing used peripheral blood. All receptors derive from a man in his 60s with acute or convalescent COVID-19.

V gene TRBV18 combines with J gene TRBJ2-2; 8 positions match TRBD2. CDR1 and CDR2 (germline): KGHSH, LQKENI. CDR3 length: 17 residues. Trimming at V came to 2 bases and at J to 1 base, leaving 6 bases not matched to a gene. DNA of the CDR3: TGTGCCAGCTCACCATACTCGGCGGGAGGGAACACCGGGGAGCTGTTTTTT. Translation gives CASSPYSAGGNTGELFF.

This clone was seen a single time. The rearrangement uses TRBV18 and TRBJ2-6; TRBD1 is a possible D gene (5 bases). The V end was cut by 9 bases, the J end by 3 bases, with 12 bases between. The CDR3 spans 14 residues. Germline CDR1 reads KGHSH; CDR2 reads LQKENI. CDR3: CASPGLGGANVLTF. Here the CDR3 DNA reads TGTGCCAGTCCAGGGTTAGGTGGGGCCAACGTCCTGACTTTC.

The CDR3 region is CASSLKSSYNEQFF. In DNA form, the CDR3 reads TGTGCCAGCAGCTTAAAGAGCTCCTACAATGAGCAGTTCTTC. The chain carries TRBV7-3 and TRBJ2-1; no clear D. Germline V gene lookup returns CDR1 SGHTA and CDR2 FQGTGA. The V end was cut by 1 base, the J end by 0 bases, with 4 bases between. The CDR3 has 14 amino acids.

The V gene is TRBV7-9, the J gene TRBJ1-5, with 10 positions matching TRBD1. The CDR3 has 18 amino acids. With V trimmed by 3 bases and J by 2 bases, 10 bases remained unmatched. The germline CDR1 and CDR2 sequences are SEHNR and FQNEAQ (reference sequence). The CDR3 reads CASSLEGTGVGGNQPQHF. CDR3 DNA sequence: TGTGCCAGCAGCTTGGAGGGGACAGGGGTCGGGGGCAATCAGCCCCAGCATTTT.

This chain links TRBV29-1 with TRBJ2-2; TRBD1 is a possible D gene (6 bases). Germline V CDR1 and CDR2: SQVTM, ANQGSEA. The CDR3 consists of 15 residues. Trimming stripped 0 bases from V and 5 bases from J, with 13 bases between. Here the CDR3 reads CSVEDQGKRTGELFF. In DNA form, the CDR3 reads TGCAGCGTTGAAGATCAGGGGAAAAGGACCGGGGAGCTGTTTTTT.

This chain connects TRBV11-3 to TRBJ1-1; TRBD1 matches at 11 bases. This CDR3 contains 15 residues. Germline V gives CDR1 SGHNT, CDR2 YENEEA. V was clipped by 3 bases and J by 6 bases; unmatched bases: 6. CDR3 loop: CASSFRTGGAPEAFF. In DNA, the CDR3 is TGTGCCAGCAGCTTCCGGACAGGGGGCGCCCCTGAAGCTTTCTTT.

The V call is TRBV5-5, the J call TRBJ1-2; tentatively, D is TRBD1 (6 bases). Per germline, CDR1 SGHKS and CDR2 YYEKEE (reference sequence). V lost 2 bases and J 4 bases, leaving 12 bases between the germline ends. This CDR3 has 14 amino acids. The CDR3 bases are TGTGCCAGCAGCTTCGCGGACAGCCGCTATGGCTACACCTTC. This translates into CASSFADSRYGYTF.

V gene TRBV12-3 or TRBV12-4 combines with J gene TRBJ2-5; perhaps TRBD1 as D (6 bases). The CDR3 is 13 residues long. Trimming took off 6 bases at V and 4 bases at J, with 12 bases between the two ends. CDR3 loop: CASRSTGLETQYF. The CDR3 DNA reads TGTGCCAGCAGGTCAACAGGGTTAGAGACCCAGTACTTC.

This CDR3 is CASSPPSSADNEQFF. The CDR3 bases are TGTGCCAGCTCACCACCGTCCAGCGCTGACAATGAGCAGTTCTTC. V gene TRBV18 combines with J gene TRBJ2-1; no reliable D call. V lost 0 bases and J lost 5, with 11 bases in between. This CDR3 spans 15 amino acids. Looked up from germline, CDR1 is KGHSH and CDR2 is LQKENI.

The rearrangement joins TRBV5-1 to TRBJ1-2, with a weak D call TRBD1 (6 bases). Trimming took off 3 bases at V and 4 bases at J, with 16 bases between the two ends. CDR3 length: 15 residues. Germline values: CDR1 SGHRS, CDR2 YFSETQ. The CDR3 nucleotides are TGCGCCAGCAGCTCGCCCCTACAGGGTCCCTATGGCTACACCTTC. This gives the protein CASSSPLQGPYGYTF.

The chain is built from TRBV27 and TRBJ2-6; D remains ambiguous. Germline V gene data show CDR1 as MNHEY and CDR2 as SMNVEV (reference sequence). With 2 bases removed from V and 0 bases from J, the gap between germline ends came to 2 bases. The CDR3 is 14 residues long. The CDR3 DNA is TGTGCCAGCAGTTTACTCTCTGGGGCCAACGTCCTGACTTTC. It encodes CASSLLSGANVLTF.

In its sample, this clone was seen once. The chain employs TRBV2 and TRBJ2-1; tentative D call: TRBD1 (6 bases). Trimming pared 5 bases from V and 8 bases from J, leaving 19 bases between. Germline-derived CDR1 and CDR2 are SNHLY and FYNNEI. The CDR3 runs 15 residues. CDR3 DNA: TGTGCCAGCAGTCCCGCCCGACGTGGGGGCGATGAGCAGTTCTTC. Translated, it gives CASSPARRGGDEQFF.

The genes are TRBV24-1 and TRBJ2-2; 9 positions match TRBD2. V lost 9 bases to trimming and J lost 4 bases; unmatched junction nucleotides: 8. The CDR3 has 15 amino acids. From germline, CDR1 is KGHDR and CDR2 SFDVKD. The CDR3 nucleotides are TGTGCCACCGGAGTAGGACTAGCGATCACCGGGGAGCTGTTTTTT. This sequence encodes CATGVGLAITGELFF.

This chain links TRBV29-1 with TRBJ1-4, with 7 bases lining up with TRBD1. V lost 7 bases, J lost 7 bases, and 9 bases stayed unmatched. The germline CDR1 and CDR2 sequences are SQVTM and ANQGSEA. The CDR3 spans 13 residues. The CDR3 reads CSAGTGVGEKLFF. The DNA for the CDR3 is TGCAGCGCTGGTACAGGGGTGGGTGAAAAACTGTTTTTT.